The next 14 T cell receptor beta chains were all read from a single sample in a study of cytomegalovirus exposure and HLA in healthy donors. Researchers ran the PCR with 60 Vbeta and 13 Jbeta primers. The data were produced by immunoSEQ multiplex PCR, yet TCRdb's version contains in-frame clones alone and is incomplete. The sample has about 130,000 clones, about 73% seen once. The material sequenced was PBMCs. These receptors were taken from a human donor in good health.

This chain joins TRBV19 and TRBJ2-2; D is uncertain. The CDR3 has 16 residues. Germline CDR1 is LNHDA and CDR2 is SQIVND (reference sequence). V was cut by 5 bases and J by 3 bases, with 16 bases left in between. DNA for the CDR3: TGTGCCAGTAGTGGTCGGGTGACCCCGGACACCGGGGAGCTGTTTTTT. This translates into CASSGRVTPDTGELFF.

The gene calls are TRBV7-8 and TRBJ1-5; D possibly corresponds to TRBD1 (5 bases). The V gene's germline CDR1 is SGHVS and CDR2 FQNEAQ. Trimming removed 7 bases from V and 3 bases from J, with 19 bases in between. The CDR3 consists of 16 residues. CDR3 loop: CASTRDSSPNNQPQHF. Here the CDR3 DNA reads TGTGCCAGCACCAGAGACAGTTCCCCCAACAATCAGCCCCAGCATTTT. Drawing the rest from reference TRBV7-8 and TRBJ1-5, the complete variable domain is GAGVSQSPRYKVAKRGQDVALRCDPISGHVSLFWYQQALGQGPEFLTYFQNEAQLDKSGLPSDRFFAERPEGSVSTLKIQRTQQEDSAVYLCASTRDSSPNNQPQHFGDGTRLSIL.

The chain couples TRBV7-9 to TRBJ1-5; no firm D call. Germline V gene lookup returns CDR1 SEHNR and CDR2 FQNEAQ (reference sequence). The CDR3 is made up of 14 amino acids. Trimming removed 5 bases at V and 3 bases at J, with 11 bases between. CDR3 bases: TGTGCCAGCAGCGGAGTTTGGTCCAATCAGCCCCAGCATTTT. Translating it yields CASSGVWSNQPQHF.

The chain joins TRBV9 to TRBJ2-5, with D hard to call. CDR1 and CDR2 from the germline V gene are SGDLS and YYNGEE. The V and J ends lost 0 bases and 5 bases respectively, with 14 bases between them. The CDR3 has 15 residues. CDR3 amino acids: CASSVGRAFRETQYF. As DNA, the CDR3 is TGTGCCAGCAGCGTAGGACGAGCCTTCAGGGAGACCCAGTACTTC.

The chain recombines TRBV6-1 with TRBJ1-2, with 7 nucleotides matching TRBD1. Trimming took 1 base from V and 6 from J; bases not matched to a gene: 8. This CDR3 is 15 amino acids long. Germline lookup yields CDR1 MNHNS and CDR2 SASEGT. CDR3 loop: CASSEGRGSLHGYTF. The CDR3 bases are TGTGCCAGCAGTGAAGGCAGGGGGAGTCTCCATGGCTACACCTTC.

This clone was observed a handful of times. Different DNA sequences within this sample yield the same CDR3. The V gene is TRBV6-6, the J gene TRBJ2-3, with no clear D. Germline V CDR1 and CDR2: MNHNY, SVGAGI (reference sequence). CDR3 length equals 12 residues. Deletions cut 5 bases from V and 1 base from J, with 4 bases between. The CDR3 is CASSTGTDTQYF. CDR3 nucleotide sequence: TGTGCCAGCAGTACAGGCACAGATACGCAGTATTTT.

The gene calls are TRBV9 and TRBJ1-2; D unresolved. Germline V gene data show CDR1 as SGDLS and CDR2 as YYNGEE. V gave up 0 bases and J gave up 0 bases, with 9 bases separating them. There are 15 residues in the CDR3. The CDR3 region is CASSVAGGTNYGYTF. The CDR3 DNA is TGTGCCAGCAGCGTAGCAGGAGGGACTAACTATGGCTACACCTTC.

A remark on this clone: Compared with germline, one end of the junction differs, possibly owing to a read error. The rearrangement links TRBV7-9 to TRBJ1-1, with 7 bases that match TRBD1. Germline V CDR1 and CDR2: SEHNR, FQNEAQ (reference sequence). The CDR3 spans 15 residues. CDR3 coding DNA: TGTTCCAGCAGCCCGCCAGACAGGGCAGGTACTGAAGCTTTCTTT. Protein: CSSSPPDRAGTEAFF.

The chain has TRBV5-1 and TRBJ2-7; D possibly corresponds to TRBD1 (6 bases). This CDR3 has 18 residues. Germline V gene sequence: CDR1 SGHRS, CDR2 YFSETQ. The ends were cut back, 0 bases at V and 3 bases at J, with 22 bases in the middle. The CDR3 loop reads CASSLAPGPPDRFYEQYF. The CDR3 DNA follows: TGCGCCAGCAGCTTGGCCCCGGGGCCCCCGGACAGATTCTACGAGCAGTACTTC.

The chain employs TRBV7-2 and TRBJ2-7; D is uncertain. V lost 1 base, J lost 3 bases, and 7 bases lay in between. Germline lookup yields CDR1 SGHTA and CDR2 FQGNSA. The CDR3 sequence is 13 residues long. This CDR3 reads CASSLVGRYEQYF. For the CDR3, the DNA is TGTGCCAGCAGCTTAGTTGGGCGCTACGAGCAGTACTTC.

The rearrangement uses TRBV7-9 and TRBJ2-2; a weak D match, TRBD1 (5 bases). V lost 0 bases, J lost 6 bases, and 5 bases lay in between. Per the germline V gene, CDR1 is SEHNR and CDR2 is FQNEAQ (reference sequence). The CDR3 sequence is 13 residues long. Here the CDR3 DNA reads TGTGCCAGCAGCTTAGCAGGGGCCGGGGAGCTGTTTTTT. Its translation is CASSLAGAGELFF.

In regard to this clone: One end of the junction is discordant with germline, which a read error may explain. The V call is TRBV2, the J call TRBJ1-5, with TRBD1 matching over 7 bases. The CDR3 loop spans 13 amino acids. Germline V CDR1 and CDR2: SNHLY, FYNNEI. CDR3: CAGRDRANQPQHF. The CDR3, as DNA: TGTGCCGGCAGAGACAGGGCCAATCAGCCCCAGCATTTT.

The rearrangement uses TRBV15 and TRBJ2-1, with 10 positions matching TRBD2. The CDR3 is made up of 18 amino acids. CDR1 is LNHNV, CDR2 YYDKDF, per germline (reference sequence). The V gene end was trimmed by 4 bases and the J gene end by 9 bases; junction bases not matched to a gene: 18. DNA for the CDR3: TGTGCCACCAGCAATGGTAGACTAGGGCTAGCGGGAGAGGGTGAGCAGTTCTTC. Its translation is CATSNGRLGLAGEGEQFF.

This clone has only a few counts. V is TRBV7-8 and J is TRBJ2-1, with 7 bases matching TRBD1. This CDR3 has 13 amino acids. Germline assignment: CDR1 SGHVS and CDR2 FQNEAQ. V gave up 1 base and J gave up 8 bases; unmatched junction bases: 2. The DNA for the CDR3 is TGTGCCAGCAGCTTAGACAGGGGAGATGAGCAGTTCTTC. Its protein is CASSLDRGDEQFF. Based on the CDR3 plus reference TRBV7-8 and TRBJ2-1, the full variable domain is GAGVSQSPRYKVAKRGQDVALRCDPISGHVSLFWYQQALGQGPEFLTYFQNEAQLDKSGLPSDRFFAERPEGSVSTLKIQRTQQEDSAVYLCASSLDRGDEQFFGPGTRLTVL.